The 15 T cell receptor beta chains listed next were all sequenced from one sample in a study of T cell responses to AZD1222 COVID-19 vaccine. TCRdb keeps only in-frame clones here, not all; method: immunoSEQ multiplex PCR. The table has approximately 300,000 clones, 94% seen once. The source material was peripheral blood, sampled 28 days after the second AZD1222 dose. These receptors came from an adult who received the AZD1222 COVID-19 vaccine.

The rearrangement links TRBV11-3 to TRBJ2-3; 7 nucleotides match TRBD2. The CDR3 length is 15 residues. The germline gives CDR1 SGHNT, CDR2 YENEEA. Trimming took 1 base from V and 4 from J; bases not matched to a gene: 5. The CDR3 spells CASSLGLAGSDTQYF. The CDR3 nucleotides are TGTGCCAGCAGCTTAGGACTAGCTGGATCAGATACGCAGTATTTT.

This chain links TRBV5-5 with TRBJ1-4, with D uncertain. Per germline, CDR1 SGHKS and CDR2 YYEKEE (reference sequence). Trimming left V 4 bases short and J 3 bases short, with 10 bases between. This CDR3 has 14 amino acids. The chain's CDR3 is CASSRAIANEKLFF. The CDR3, as DNA: TGTGCCAGCAGCCGGGCCATCGCTAATGAAAAACTGTTTTTT.

The DNA of the CDR3 is TGTGCCAGCGGCCAGGGGGAAAAACTGTTTTTT. It translates to CASGQGEKLFF. The chain uses TRBV12-3 or TRBV12-4 and TRBJ1-4, with D perhaps TRBD1 (6 bases). V lost 8 bases, J lost 8 bases, and 9 bases lay in between. CDR3 size: 11 residues.

This clone appeared a single time. This chain uses TRBV7-9 with TRBJ1-4, with D tentatively TRBD1 (5 bases). There are 15 residues in the CDR3. Germline-derived CDR1 and CDR2 are SEHNR and FQNEAQ (reference sequence). V lost 5 bases and J 7 bases, leaving 17 bases between the germline ends. CDR3 DNA sequence: TGTGCCAGCAGCGGGACCTGGGCAATTGCTGAAAAACTGTTTTTT. Translated, it gives CASSGTWAIAEKLFF. Variable domain in full (rest from reference TRBV7-9 and TRBJ1-4): DTGVSQNPRHKITKRGQNVTFRCDPISEHNRLYWYRQTLGQGPEFLTYFQNEAQLEKSRLLSDRFSAERPKGSFSTLEIQRTEQGDSAMYLCASSGTWAIAEKLFFGSGTQLSVL.

The chain links TRBV12-3 or TRBV12-4 to TRBJ2-7; no clear D gene. V lost 1 base and J 3 bases, leaving 1 base between the germline ends. The CDR3 covers 11 residues. CDR3 coding DNA: TGTGCCAGCAGTTTAGACTACGAGCAGTACTTC. Translated: CASSLDYEQYF.

To note about this clone: Other DNA sequences in this sample translate to the same CDR3. This rearrangement joins TRBV19 to TRBJ2-7; 7 bases are shared with TRBD2. The length of the CDR3 is 14 residues. V shed 6 bases, J shed 0 bases, and the junction held 5 bases outside the gene matches. Germline V gives CDR1 LNHDA, CDR2 SQIVND (reference sequence). Here the CDR3 reads CASRRTGGSYEQYF. The DNA of the CDR3 is TGTGCCAGTAGGCGGACGGGGGGCTCCTACGAGCAGTACTTC.

Concerning this clone: At one end, the junction sequence differs from germline, possibly due to a read error. V usage is TRBV6-4 and J usage is TRBJ1-5; D ambiguous. The CDR3 is made up of 12 amino acids. CDR1 MRHNA and CDR2 SNTAGT come from the germline V gene. The CDR3 is CASKRLAAPAAF. CDR3 coding DNA: TGTGCCAGCAAGAGGCTAGCGGCACCGGCGGCTTTT.

This clone has a handful of counts. The rearrangement links TRBV4-3 to TRBJ2-3, with 10 bases lining up with TRBD2. This CDR3 comprises 16 residues. V was pared by 0 bases and J by 1 base, with 1 base of the junction left unmatched. Germline V gene lookup returns CDR1 LGHNA and CDR2 YSLEER. CDR3 in DNA: TGCGCCAGCAGCCAAGATCTAGCGGGAGGCACAGATACGCAGTATTTT. Translation gives CASSQDLAGGTDTQYF.

The chain links TRBV6-6 to TRBJ2-7; either TRBD1 or TRBD2 may fit D (5 bases each). The CDR3 consists of 14 residues. Per the germline V gene, CDR1 is MNHNY and CDR2 is SVGAGI (reference sequence). V was cut by 5 bases and J by 2 bases, with 13 bases left in between. CDR3 protein: CASSPSGRAYEQYF. Here the CDR3 DNA reads TGTGCCAGCAGTCCATCAGGGAGAGCCTACGAGCAGTACTTC.

The V call is TRBV13, the J call TRBJ2-7; 7 positions agree with TRBD1. V shed 5 bases and J 3 bases; nucleotides not matched to a gene: 7. CDR1 is PRHDT and CDR2 is FYEKMQ in the germline V gene (reference sequence). This CDR3 region has 14 residues. The CDR3 spells CASSMGQTLYEQYF. In DNA form, the CDR3 reads TGTGCCAGCAGCATGGGACAGACCCTCTACGAGCAGTACTTC.

The chain recombines TRBV5-1 with TRBJ2-7; D is possibly TRBD1 or TRBD2 (6 bases each). Per germline, CDR1 SGHRS and CDR2 YFSETQ. The CDR3 spans 13 residues. The germline V and J ends were trimmed by 4 bases and 3 bases, with 11 bases remaining between them. The CDR3 DNA reads TGCGCCAGCAGCAGGGGGGAACTCTACGAGCAGTACTTC. Amino acid sequence: CASSRGELYEQYF.

This chain links TRBV25-1 with TRBJ2-5; possible D gene TRBD1, 6 bases. Germline V lookup: CDR1 MGHDK, CDR2 SYGVNS. V was pared by 5 bases and J by 2 bases, with 9 bases between. There are 13 residues in the CDR3. This CDR3 is CASSKGQQETQYF. For the CDR3, the DNA is TGTGCCAGCAGTAAAGGACAGCAAGAGACCCAGTACTTC.

To note about this clone: The sample contains more than one DNA sequence encoding this CDR3. The rearrangement uses TRBV5-1 and TRBJ2-7; D is tentatively TRBD1 or TRBD2 (5 bases each). There are 14 residues in the CDR3. The V end lost 0 bases, the J end lost 0 bases, and 7 bases lay between the germline ends. CDR1 and CDR2 (germline): SGHRS, YFSETQ. The CDR3, as DNA: TGCGCCAGCAGCTTGGCAGGGAGCTCCTACGAGCAGTACTTC. This translates into CASSLAGSSYEQYF.

The chain joins TRBV7-9 to TRBJ2-5; TRBD1 or TRBD2 may be the D gene (6 bases each). Trimming pared 5 bases from V and 1 base from J, leaving 14 bases between. The CDR3 runs 15 residues. Germline CDR1 and CDR2: SEHNR and FQNEAQ (reference sequence). Here the CDR3 reads CASSRAWGAQETQYF. As DNA, the CDR3 is TGTGCCAGCAGCCGGGCGTGGGGGGCCCAAGAGACCCAGTACTTC.

The rearrangement uses TRBV3-1 (or the pseudogene TRBV3-2) and TRBJ1-2; a weak D match, TRBD1 (5 bases). CDR1 is LGHDT and CDR2 is YNNKEL in the germline V gene (reference sequence). V shed 4 bases and J shed 8 bases, with 17 bases lying between them. The length of the CDR3 is 14 residues. CDR3 bases: TGTGCCAGCAGCCGAAGTATGGGGGGACGGGGCTACACCTTC. Protein sequence: CASSRSMGGRGYTF.